This T cell receptor (beta chain) was found in a study of T cell responses to AZD1222 COVID-19 vaccine. The data were produced by immunoSEQ multiplex PCR, yet TCRdb's version contains in-frame clones alone and is incomplete. The profile shows about 130,000 clones, about nine tenths of them singletons. Second-dose recipients at about 4 or about 12 weeks were treated as one pooled group. On this clone: The antigen remains unidentified.

Overall study results and limits: Donors were largely white British and mainly female; clonal diversity was possibly underestimated.

This clonotype was obtained from an adult who received the AZD1222 COVID-19 vaccine. Specimen: peripheral blood, collected 28 days after the second AZD1222 dose.

The CDR3 region is CATSRDQGYGELFF. The CDR3 DNA reads TGTGCCACCAGCAGAGATCAAGGGTACGGGGAGCTGTTTTTT. The V gene is TRBV15, the J gene TRBJ2-2; no definite D call. This CDR3 comprises 14 residues. CDR1 is LNHNV, CDR2 YYDKDF, per germline (reference sequence). V was clipped by 0 bases and J by 7 bases, with 9 bases between them.